One sample yielded the 22 T cell receptor beta chains listed below, sequenced in a study of post-analysis software for immune sequencing data. These TCRs' antigens remain unknown. Overall study findings and caveats: Included in a set of a few TRBV segments more frequent in patients than controls were TRBV5-6, TRBV5-1 and TRBV20-1.

Prepared libraries of TCR beta cDNA carried unique molecular identifiers. TCRdb used MiXCR to reprocess the PCR reads, holding one entry per CDR3 protein. The repertoire holds some 890,000 distinct CDR3 sequences, with 53% as singletons. Sequenced input: blood. These receptors originate from a girl aged 10 to 17 with multiple sclerosis.

V and J are TRBV6-1 and TRBJ2-5, with 8 bases matching TRBD1. The end of the DNA aligns better with TRBJ2-7, so the J call may be wrong. The CDR3 runs to 12 residues. The germline V gene has CDR1 MNHNS and CDR2 SASEGT. The chain's CDR3 is CATQDRVDEQYF. CDR3 DNA sequence: TGTGCCACCCAGGACAGGGTTGACGAGCAGTACTTC.

V usage is TRBV20-1 and J usage is TRBJ2-3, with D hard to call. The CDR3 is 14 amino acids. The V and J ends lost 0 bases and 4 bases respectively, with 11 bases between them. CDR1 and CDR2 (germline): DFQATT, SNEGSKA (reference sequence). The CDR3 DNA reads TGCAGTGCTAGAGACTATACCGATCCAGATACGCAGTATTTT. Translating gives CSARDYTDPDTQYF.

The sample holds a few counts of this clonotype. The V and J genes are TRBV7-9 and TRBJ2-7; TRBD1 matches 7 bases. The CDR3 length is 14 residues. Germline V gives CDR1 SEHNR, CDR2 FQNEAQ (reference sequence). The ends lost 5 bases at V and 2 bases at J; junction bases unmatched: 6. CDR3 protein: CASSRDSSTYEQYF. CDR3 sequence (DNA): TGTGCCAGCAGCCGGGACAGTTCAACCTACGAGCAGTACTTC.

The chain is built from TRBV20-1 and TRBJ1-1; TRBD1 matches at 7 bases. V was clipped by 6 bases and J by 0 bases; unmatched bases: 10. The CDR3 runs to 15 residues. Germline lookup yields CDR1 DFQATT and CDR2 SNEGSKA (reference sequence). CDR3 DNA: TGCAGTGCCCTCGGACAGGTTCTAATGAACACTGAAGCTTTCTTT. This gives the protein CSALGQVLMNTEAFF.

The CDR3 protein is CASGSGLKGTDTQYF. The CDR3 region has the DNA TGCGCCAGCGGTAGTGGACTTAAGGGCACAGATACGCAGTATTTT. V is TRBV5-1 and J is TRBJ2-3; D is possibly TRBD2 (5 bases). Trimming removed 7 bases at V and 1 base at J, with 16 bases between. The CDR3 loop spans 15 amino acids. Germline-derived CDR1 and CDR2 are SGHRS and YFSETQ.

This clonotype was recorded a few times. The chain uses TRBV20-1 and TRBJ2-5, with 10 bases matching TRBD1. The J call may be mistaken, given a closer DNA end match to TRBJ2-7. The CDR3 consists of 13 residues. Germline values: CDR1 DFQATT, CDR2 SNEGSKA (reference sequence). CDR3 sequence (DNA): TGCAGTGCCCGACAGGGGGCTTTATACGAGCAGTACTTC. Amino acid sequence: CSARQGALYEQYF.

The chain uses TRBV6-1 and TRBJ2-7, with 9 bases identical to TRBD2. V gave up 11 bases and J gave up 7 bases; unmatched junction bases: 18. The CDR3 extends over 15 amino acids. Germline V CDR1 and CDR2: MNHNS, SASEGT. The CDR3 coding sequence is TGTGCCGCGGGGGTATCTAGCGGGACTGGGAATGAGCAGTACTTC. It specifies CAAGVSSGTGNEQYF.

This clonotype was recorded once. The V and J genes are TRBV27 and TRBJ2-7; TRBD1 is a possible D gene (6 bases). With 7 bases removed from V and 0 bases from J, the gap between germline ends came to 13 bases. From germline, CDR1 is MNHEY and CDR2 SMNVEV (reference sequence). The CDR3 extends over 14 amino acids. CDR3 region: CASTFPQGSYEQYF. CDR3 in DNA: TGTGCCAGCACCTTCCCACAGGGCTCCTACGAGCAGTACTTC.

A few counts support this clonotype. This chain joins TRBV15 and TRBJ2-5, with D unresolved. The CDR3 runs 13 residues. V gave up 0 bases and J gave up 3 bases, with 5 bases separating them. Germline CDR1 reads LNHNV; CDR2 reads YYDKDF (reference sequence). The DNA of the CDR3 is TGTGCCACCAGCAGAGATCGGGAAGAGACCCAGTACTTC. Protein: CATSRDREETQYF.

This chain connects TRBV5-1 to TRBJ1-1, with D maybe TRBD1 (5 bases). CDR3 size: 12 residues. V lost 7 bases and J lost 3, with 10 bases in between. The germline gives CDR1 SGHRS, CDR2 YFSETQ. The CDR3 sequence is CASRKQDTEAFF. The CDR3 DNA follows: TGCGCCAGCCGAAAACAGGACACTGAAGCTTTCTTT. The complete variable domain, with remaining parts taken from reference TRBV5-1 and TRBJ1-1, reads KAGVTQTPRYLIKTRGQQVTLSCSPISGHRSVSWYQQTPGQGLQFLFEYFSETQRNKGNFPGRFSGRQFSNSRSEMNVSTLELGDSALYLCASRKQDTEAFFGQGTRLTVV.

This rearrangement joins TRBV20-1 to TRBJ1-1; D gene uncertain. CDR1 and CDR2 from the germline V gene are DFQATT and SNEGSKA (reference sequence). This CDR3 spans 15 amino acids. Trimming removed 1 base at V and 0 bases at J, with 12 bases between. The DNA for the CDR3 is TGCAGTGCTAGAGCCCCTACGTCGGTGAACACTGAAGCTTTCTTT. This gives the protein CSARAPTSVNTEAFF.

The J gene is TRBJ2-1, the V gene TRBV29-1, with TRBD2 identical over 7 bases. This CDR3 has 15 residues. Germline V lookup: CDR1 SQVTM, CDR2 ANQGSEA. Losses at the gene ends were 4 bases for V and 4 bases for J; bases not matched to a gene: 10. The CDR3 loop is CSVARSGGSYNEQFF. The CDR3 nucleotides read TGCAGCGTTGCCCGAAGTGGCGGGAGTTACAATGAGCAGTTCTTC.

The sample holds a few counts of this clonotype. This sequence joins TRBV5-1 and TRBJ1-1; D may be TRBD1 (5 bases). CDR1 and CDR2 from the germline V gene are SGHRS and YFSETQ. This CDR3 is built from 15 residues. V lost 3 bases and J 6 bases, leaving 18 bases between the germline ends. CDR3 bases: TGCGCCAGCAGCTCGGGACGGAGAGCGGGCGCTGAAGCTTTCTTT. The encoded protein is CASSSGRRAGAEAFF.

Here the CDR3 reads CSARASTGHEQYF. The CDR3 nucleotides are TGCAGTGCTAGAGCCTCGACAGGTCACGAGCAGTACTTC. The genes are TRBV20-1 and TRBJ2-7, with D maybe TRBD1 (6 bases). The CDR3 has 13 amino acids. The V end was cut by 1 base, the J end by 5 bases, with 12 bases between. Germline CDR1 and CDR2: DFQATT and SNEGSKA (reference sequence).

The chain couples TRBV29-1 to TRBJ1-2; D ambiguous. The CDR3 covers 15 residues. Germline CDR1 reads SQVTM; CDR2 reads ANQGSEA. Trimming left V 6 bases short and J 5 bases short, with 22 bases between. For the CDR3, the DNA is TGCAGCGTCACGTCGATGCACACGGATGCTTATGGCTACACCTTC. Translation gives CSVTSMHTDAYGYTF.

This chain joins TRBV9 and TRBJ1-2, with no clear D. The V and J ends lost 3 bases and 6 bases respectively, with 12 bases between them. Germline V gene sequence: CDR1 SGDLS, CDR2 YYNGEE. The CDR3 loop spans 13 amino acids. The CDR3 is CASSAPPVNGYTF. DNA of the CDR3: TGTGCCAGCAGCGCCCCCCCGGTCAATGGCTACACCTTC.

The chain recombines TRBV20-1 with TRBJ2-3; D not certain. This CDR3 is built from 10 residues. The germline V gene encodes CDR1 DFQATT and CDR2 SNEGSKA (reference sequence). V lost 3 bases and J 6 bases, leaving 4 bases between the germline ends. Here the CDR3 reads CSARRDTQYF. CDR3 coding DNA: TGCAGTGCTAGGCGGGATACGCAGTATTTT.

This clonotype turned up a few times. This rearrangement joins TRBV12-3 or TRBV12-4 to TRBJ1-2, with 7 positions matching TRBD1. This CDR3 contains 16 residues. J gave up 2 bases and V 7 bases, and 13 bases lay outside the gene matches. The DNA for the CDR3 is TGTGCCAGCACCTCCCTGGCAACAGGGGCCAACTATGGCTACACCTTC. Its translation: CASTSLATGANYGYTF.

This clonotype has a handful of counts. The chain is built from TRBV5-1 and TRBJ2-5; D remains unclear. V shed 4 bases and J shed 5 bases, with 9 bases lying between them. The germline V gene has CDR1 SGHRS and CDR2 YFSETQ. This CDR3 region has 12 residues. This CDR3 reads CASSAKLETQYF. The DNA for the CDR3 is TGCGCCAGCAGCGCCAAATTGGAGACCCAGTACTTC.

The rearrangement links TRBV27 to TRBJ1-5; 8 bases agree with TRBD1. This CDR3 region has 14 residues. Germline V lookup: CDR1 MNHEY, CDR2 SMNVEV (reference sequence). Trimming cost V 7 bases and J 1 base; bases outside gene matches: 3. For the CDR3, the DNA is TGTGCCAGCAACGACAGGGGAAGCAATCAGCCCCAGCATTTT. Its protein is CASNDRGSNQPQHF.

The rearrangement joins TRBV12-3 or TRBV12-4 to TRBJ1-1; the D gene is possibly TRBD1 (6 bases). V was cut by 6 bases and J by 2 bases, with 13 bases left in between. The CDR3 contains 14 residues. The CDR3 DNA is TGTGCCAGCAGAGGAGGCAGGGGCAACACTGAAGCTTTCTTT. Encoded protein: CASRGGRGNTEAFF.

This CDR3 is CSAWDRQETQYF. DNA for the CDR3: TGCAGTGCTTGGGACCGCCAAGAGACCCAGTACTTC. The chain recombines TRBV20-1 with TRBJ2-5; perhaps D is TRBD1 or TRBD2 (5 bases each). V dropped 5 bases and J dropped 1 base, with 8 bases sitting between them. Looked up from germline, CDR1 is DFQATT and CDR2 is SNEGSKA (reference sequence). CDR3 length equals 12 residues.